This paragraph reports one TCR beta chain. This CDR3 spans 17 amino acids. The V end was cut by 5 bases, the J end by 4 bases, with 23 bases between. These data are taken from a study of T cells in Graves' hyperthyroidism and ophthalmopathy. RNA transcripts served as the template for amplifying TCR beta CDR3 regions. The HTBI primer set was used in a first-round RT-PCR of the TCR CDR3. TCRdb redid the calling of the multiplex PCR reads with MiXCR, one entry per CDR3 protein. The sample consists of 800,000 or so distinct CDR3 sequences, 35% to 45% of them appearing once. The chain carries TRBV12-3 or TRBV12-4 and TRBJ1-2; possible D gene TRBD1, 6 bases. This TCR was recovered from a man between 18 and 29 years old with Graves' hyperthyroidism. What was sequenced was blood. CDR3: CASSPQRLAGEGYGYTF. The CDR3 nucleotides read TGTGCCAGCAGTCCCCAGAGGCTGGCAGGGGAAGGCTATGGCTACACCTTC.